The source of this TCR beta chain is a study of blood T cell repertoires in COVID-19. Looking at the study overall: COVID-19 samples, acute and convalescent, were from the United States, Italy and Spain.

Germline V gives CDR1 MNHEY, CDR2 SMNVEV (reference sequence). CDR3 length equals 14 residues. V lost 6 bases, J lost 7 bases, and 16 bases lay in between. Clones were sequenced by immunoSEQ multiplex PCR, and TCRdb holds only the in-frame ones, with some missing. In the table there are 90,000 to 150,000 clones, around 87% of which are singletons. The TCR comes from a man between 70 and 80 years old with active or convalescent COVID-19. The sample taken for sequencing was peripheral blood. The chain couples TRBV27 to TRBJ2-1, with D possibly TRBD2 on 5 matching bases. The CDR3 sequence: CASSPRWERNEQFF. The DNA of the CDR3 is TGTGCCAGCAGCCCTAGGTGGGAGAGGAATGAGCAGTTCTTC.